Listed here are 16 T cell receptor beta chains from one sample, sequenced in a study of cytomegalovirus exposure and HLA in healthy donors. PCR was performed using 60 Vbeta and 13 Jbeta primers. Data came from immunoSEQ multiplex PCR; TCRdb stores just in-frame clones and leaves some out. The table has around 140,000 clones, 70% seen once. Sequenced material: PBMCs. The source of these receptors is a woman aged 60-75 years in good health and CMV-seropositive.

This rearrangement joins TRBV7-3 to TRBJ2-2; D is unclear. Germline V gene sequence: CDR1 SGHTA, CDR2 FQGTGA. The CDR3 is made up of 12 amino acids. V was cut by 2 bases and J by 7 bases, with 5 bases left in between. The CDR3 DNA sequence: TGTGCCAGCAGCTTAGGCTTCGGGGAGCTGTTTTTT. It is translated as CASSLGFGELFF.

This sequence joins TRBV7-3 and TRBJ2-5; TRBD2 aligns across 7 bases. The ends lost 5 bases at V and 5 bases at J; junction bases unmatched: 11. This CDR3 is built from 15 residues. Germline V gene data show CDR1 as SGHTA and CDR2 as FQGTGA. The CDR3 loop is CASSPSGAMRETQYF. In DNA form, the CDR3 reads TGTGCCAGCAGCCCTAGCGGAGCGATGAGGGAGACCCAGTACTTC.

Concerning this clone itself: This same CDR3 is encoded by further DNA sequences in the sample. This rearrangement joins TRBV30 to TRBJ1-1; 7 bases map to TRBD1. With 5 bases clipped from V and 0 bases from J, the junction kept 0 bases outside the gene matches. The length of the CDR3 is 12 residues. Germline assignment: CDR1 GTSNPN and CDR2 SVGIG (reference sequence). For the CDR3, the DNA is TGTGCCTGGGGGACAGTGAACACTGAAGCTTTCTTT. Translating gives CAWGTVNTEAFF.

This clone was seen only a few times. The chain joins TRBV7-9 to TRBJ2-7, with TRBD1 identical over 9 bases. The germline gives CDR1 SEHNR, CDR2 FQNEAQ (reference sequence). V was clipped by 5 bases and J by 6 bases; unmatched bases: 11. This CDR3 is built from 15 residues. CDR3 DNA sequence: TGTGCCAGCAGCCCACCTGGGACAGGGAGCCGCGAGCAGTACTTC. Its translation is CASSPPGTGSREQYF.

The V and J genes are TRBV11-3 and TRBJ1-2; D gene ambiguous. In germline, CDR1 is SGHNT, CDR2 YENEEA. The germline V and J ends were trimmed by 3 bases and 6 bases, with 8 bases remaining between them. This CDR3 has 12 amino acids. The CDR3 nucleotides are TGTGCCAGCAGCTTGGGAGGAGATGGCTACACCTTC. Residues: CASSLGGDGYTF.

This chain links TRBV12-5 with TRBJ2-7; D not resolved. The germline V gene has CDR1 LGHNT and CDR2 FRNRAP. Trimming left V 2 bases short and J 0 bases short, with 17 bases between. The CDR3 runs to 17 residues. CDR3 sequence (DNA): TGTGCTAGTGGTTTGACCCGCCCCTCGCTGAGCTCCTACGAGCAGTACTTC. This encodes CASGLTRPSLSSYEQYF.

The rearrangement joins TRBV5-6 to TRBJ2-7; possible D gene TRBD2, 5 bases. Germline lookup yields CDR1 SGHDT and CDR2 YYEEEE. The V gene lost 1 base and the J gene lost 2 bases, with 7 bases spanning the gap. The CDR3 runs to 13 residues. The CDR3 sequence is CASSLLGAYEQYF. CDR3 nucleotide sequence: TGTGCCAGCAGCTTGTTGGGAGCCTACGAGCAGTACTTC.

This clone was recorded only once. The chain joins TRBV7-9 to TRBJ2-2, with D possibly TRBD2 on 5 matching bases. Germline V gene lookup returns CDR1 SEHNR and CDR2 FQNEAQ (reference sequence). V was cut by 5 bases and J by 3 bases, with 16 bases left in between. This CDR3 contains 16 residues. In DNA form, the CDR3 reads TGTGCCAGCAGCGCCACGGGGTTTTCGTACACCGGGGAGCTGTTTTTT. It encodes CASSATGFSYTGELFF. Looking up the rest from reference TRBV7-9 and TRBJ2-2 gives the full variable domain: DTGVSQNPRHKITKRGQNVTFRCDPISEHNRLYWYRQTLGQGPEFLTYFQNEAQLEKSRLLSDRFSAERPKGSFSTLEIQRTEQGDSAMYLCASSATGFSYTGELFFGEGSRLTVL.

This sequence joins TRBV12-5 and TRBJ1-5; D possibly corresponds to TRBD1 (5 bases). There are 15 residues in the CDR3. With 7 bases removed from V and 9 bases from J, the gap between germline ends came to 22 bases. Per germline, CDR1 LGHNT and CDR2 FRNRAP. CDR3 sequence: CASAPRGSEVLPQHF. The CDR3 DNA is TGTGCTAGTGCCCCGCGGGGCAGCGAGGTTTTGCCCCAGCATTTT.

V is TRBV6-5 and J is TRBJ1-2; D remains ambiguous. CDR3 length equals 13 residues. Deletions cut 0 bases from V and 8 bases from J, with 10 bases between. Germline V gene sequence: CDR1 MNHEY, CDR2 SVGAGI. The CDR3 protein is CASSYSIVTGYTF. For the CDR3, the DNA is TGTGCCAGCAGTTACTCGATAGTTACGGGCTACACCTTC.

The chain combines TRBV27 with TRBJ2-7; the match to TRBD2 covers 10 bases. CDR1 and CDR2 from the germline V gene are MNHEY and SMNVEV (reference sequence). J was trimmed by 0 bases and V by 6 bases; bases with no gene match: 5. The length of the CDR3 is 15 residues. Here the CDR3 DNA reads TGTGCCAGCAGCCCCGGGACTAGCGTCTCCTACGAGCAGTACTTC. Encoded protein: CASSPGTSVSYEQYF.

The chain employs TRBV9 and TRBJ2-2, with D perhaps TRBD2 (6 bases). V was trimmed by 2 bases and J by 5 bases, leaving 7 bases between them. The length of the CDR3 is 13 residues. In germline, CDR1 is SGDLS, CDR2 YYNGEE. The CDR3 nucleotides read TGTGCCAGCAGCGTCGGGGGAACCGGGGAGCTGTTTTTT. Translating it yields CASSVGGTGELFF.

This clone has ten or more counts. V and J are TRBV6-6 and TRBJ2-7; D not resolved. Per the germline V gene, CDR1 is MNHNY and CDR2 is SVGAGI (reference sequence). Trimming took 7 bases from V and 7 from J, leaving 11 bases between them. CDR3 length: 11 amino acids. CDR3 sequence reads: CASTPTREQYF. CDR3 nucleotides: TGTGCCAGCACCCCCACCAGAGAGCAGTACTTC.

The chain links TRBV6-5 to TRBJ1-2; 9 bases fit TRBD1. The CDR3 spans 16 residues. V shed 1 base and J 6 bases; nucleotides not matched to a gene: 9. The germline gives CDR1 MNHEY, CDR2 SVGAGI. CDR3 sequence: CASSYFPPGQGNGYTF. As DNA, the CDR3 is TGTGCCAGCAGTTACTTCCCGCCGGGACAGGGCAATGGCTACACCTTC.

The gene calls are TRBV6-1 and TRBJ1-5; no clear D. The CDR3 has 15 residues. Germline V gene lookup returns CDR1 MNHNS and CDR2 SASEGT. V lost 7 bases, J lost 2 bases, and 15 bases lay in between. This chain's CDR3 is CASIFVAAGNQPQHF. CDR3 bases: TGTGCCAGCATTTTTGTTGCGGCTGGCAATCAGCCCCAGCATTTT.

The chain combines TRBV13 with TRBJ1-4; 7 positions match TRBD1. The germline V gene encodes CDR1 PRHDT and CDR2 FYEKMQ (reference sequence). The CDR3 totals 13 residues. The ends lost 5 bases at V and 3 bases at J; junction bases unmatched: 0. CDR3 DNA sequence: TGTGCCAGCAGCCAGGGGGCTAATGAAAAACTGTTTTTT. Its protein is CASSQGANEKLFF.